This T cell receptor (beta chain) derives from a study of T cell responses to AZD1222 COVID-19 vaccine. General study points: Clonal diversity may have been underestimated, and the donors were mostly white British, with more females than males. Only five or six AZD1222 recipients were seropositive at baseline.

Assay used: immunoSEQ multiplex PCR; TCRdb lists only in-frame clones, some missing. Among about 160,000 clones listed, roughly 94% were seen once. On this clone itself: The target antigen is unknown.

Trimming at V came to 0 bases and at J to 3 bases, leaving 8 bases not matched to a gene. CDR1 is KGHSH and CDR2 is LQKENI in the germline V gene. CDR3 length: 16 residues. This chain uses TRBV18 with TRBJ2-7; 7 bases line up with TRBD2. Source: peripheral blood, taken on day 0 of MenACWY control vaccination. This sequence originates from an adult in good health. CDR3 loop: CASSPPVREFVYEQYF. The CDR3 region has the DNA TGTGCCAGCTCACCACCGGTGCGGGAGTTCGTCTACGAGCAGTACTTC.